This T cell receptor beta chain came from a study of Ad26.COV2.S vaccination and SARS-CoV-2 variants. Across the whole study: Ad26.COV2.S, an intramuscular injection, was given once or twice 56 days apart. Study-wide findings and caveats: Relative to placebo recipients, vaccine recipients exhibited elevated spike-specific TCR breadth. Measurement of non-spike TCR breadth gave similar results in vaccine and placebo recipients.

On this clone itself: Its antigen is unknown.

Trimming shortened V by 7 bases and J by 9 bases, and 19 bases separated the two germline ends. This CDR3 is 14 amino acids long. The germline V gene has CDR1 LNHDA and CDR2 SQIVND (reference sequence). Treatment given: about 20 received Ad26.COV2.S at low or high dose, single or two shots; about 5 received placebo; per-sample allocation not given. Day 63 after the first vaccine or placebo injection was the time point for sampling. Whoever gave the sample was an adult aged 18-55 years in Boston. Sequencing was performed with immunoSEQ multiplex PCR; in TCRdb, only in-frame clones are kept and a portion is missing. The sample has around 340,000 clones, around 89% seen once.

This chain connects TRBV19 to TRBJ2-1; D is undetermined. Sequenced here: peripheral blood, sampled in a trial of Ad26.COV2.S vaccine versus placebo. The origin of this receptor is a person aged 18-65 years who received the Ad26.COV2.S COVID-19 vaccine or a placebo. The CDR3 loop is CASNITTSYGEQFF. The CDR3, as DNA: TGTGCCAGTAACATAACGACCTCGTATGGTGAGCAGTTCTTC.